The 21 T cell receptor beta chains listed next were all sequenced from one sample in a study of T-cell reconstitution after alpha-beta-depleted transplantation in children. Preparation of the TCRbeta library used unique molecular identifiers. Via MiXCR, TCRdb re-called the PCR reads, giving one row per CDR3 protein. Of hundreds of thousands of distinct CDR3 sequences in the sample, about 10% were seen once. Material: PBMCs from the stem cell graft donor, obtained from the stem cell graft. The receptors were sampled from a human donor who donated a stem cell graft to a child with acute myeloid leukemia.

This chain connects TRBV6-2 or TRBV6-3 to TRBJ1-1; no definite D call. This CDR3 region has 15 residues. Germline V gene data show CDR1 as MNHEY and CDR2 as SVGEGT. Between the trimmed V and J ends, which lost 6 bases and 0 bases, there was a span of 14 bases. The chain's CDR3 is CASSLLGVVNTEAFF. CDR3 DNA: TGTGCCAGCAGCCTACTCGGGGTGGTGAACACTGAAGCTTTCTTT.

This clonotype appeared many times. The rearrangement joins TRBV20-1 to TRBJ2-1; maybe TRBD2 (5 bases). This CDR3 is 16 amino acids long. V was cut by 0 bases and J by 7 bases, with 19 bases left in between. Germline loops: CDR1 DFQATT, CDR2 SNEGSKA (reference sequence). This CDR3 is CSAREGSRGRGNEQFF. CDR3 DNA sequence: TGCAGTGCTAGAGAGGGGTCCCGCGGACGGGGAAATGAGCAGTTCTTC.

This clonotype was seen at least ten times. CDR3 protein: CSVEVNSNQPQHF. CDR3 coding DNA: TGCAGCGTTGAGGTCAATAGCAATCAGCCCCAGCATTTT. The J gene is TRBJ1-5, the V gene TRBV29-1; D not resolved. CDR3 length: 13 amino acids. Germline-derived CDR1 and CDR2 are SQVTM and ANQGSEA. V lost 3 bases and J lost 0, with 6 bases in between.

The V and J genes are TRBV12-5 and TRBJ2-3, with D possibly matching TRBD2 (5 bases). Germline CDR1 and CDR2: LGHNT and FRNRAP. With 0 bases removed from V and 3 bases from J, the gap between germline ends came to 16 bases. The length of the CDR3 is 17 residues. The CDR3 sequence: CASGLVYYGDVTDTQYF. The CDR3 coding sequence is TGTGCTAGTGGTTTGGTATATTACGGGGATGTGACAGATACGCAGTATTTT.

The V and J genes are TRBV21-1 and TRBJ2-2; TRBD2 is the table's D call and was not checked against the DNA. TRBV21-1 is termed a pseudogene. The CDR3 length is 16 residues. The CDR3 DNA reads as TGTGCCAGCTCCGGGCTAGCCCCTACGAACACCGGGGAGCTGTTTTTT. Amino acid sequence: CASSGLAPTNTGELFF.

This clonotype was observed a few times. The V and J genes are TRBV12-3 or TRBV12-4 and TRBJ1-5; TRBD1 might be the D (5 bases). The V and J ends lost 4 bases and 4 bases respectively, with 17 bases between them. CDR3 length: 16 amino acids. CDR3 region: CASSSGTGTLNQPQHF. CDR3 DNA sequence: TGTGCCAGCAGTTCCGGGACCGGGACTTTAAATCAGCCCCAGCATTTT.

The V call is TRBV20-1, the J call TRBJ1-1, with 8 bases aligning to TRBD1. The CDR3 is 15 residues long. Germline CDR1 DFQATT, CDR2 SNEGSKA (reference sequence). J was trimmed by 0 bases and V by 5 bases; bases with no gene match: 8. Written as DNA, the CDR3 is TGCAGTGCTGCGCAGGGGGCGGGTATGAACACTGAAGCTTTCTTT. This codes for CSAAQGAGMNTEAFF.

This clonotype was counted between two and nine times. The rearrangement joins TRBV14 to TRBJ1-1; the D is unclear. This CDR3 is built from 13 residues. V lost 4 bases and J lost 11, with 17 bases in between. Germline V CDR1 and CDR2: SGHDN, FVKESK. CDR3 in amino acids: CASSPAASRKAFF. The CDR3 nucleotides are TGTGCCAGCAGCCCCGCGGCATCTCGGAAGGCTTTCTTT.

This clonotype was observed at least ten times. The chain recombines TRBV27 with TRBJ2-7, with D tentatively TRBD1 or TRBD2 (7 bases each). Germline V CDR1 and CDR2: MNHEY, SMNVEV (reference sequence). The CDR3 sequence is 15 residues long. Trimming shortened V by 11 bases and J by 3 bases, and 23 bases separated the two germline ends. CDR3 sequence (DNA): TGTGCCTTTTCCAGTGCCACAGGGGAGGGCTACGAGCAGTACTTC. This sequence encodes CAFSSATGEGYEQYF.

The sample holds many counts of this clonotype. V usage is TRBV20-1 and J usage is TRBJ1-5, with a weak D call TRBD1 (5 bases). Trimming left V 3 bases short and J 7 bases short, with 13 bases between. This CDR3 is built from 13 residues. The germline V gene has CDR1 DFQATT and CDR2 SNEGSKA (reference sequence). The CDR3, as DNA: TGCAGTGCTAGGGAAGGGGAGATCCAGCCCCAGCATTTT. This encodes CSAREGEIQPQHF.

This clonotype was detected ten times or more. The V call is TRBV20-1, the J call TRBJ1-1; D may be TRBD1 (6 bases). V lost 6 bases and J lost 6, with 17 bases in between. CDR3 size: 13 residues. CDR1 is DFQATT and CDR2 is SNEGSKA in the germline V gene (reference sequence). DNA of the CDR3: TGCAGTGCACAAGCCCACAGGGCTGCTGAAGCTTTCTTT. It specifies CSAQAHRAAEAFF.

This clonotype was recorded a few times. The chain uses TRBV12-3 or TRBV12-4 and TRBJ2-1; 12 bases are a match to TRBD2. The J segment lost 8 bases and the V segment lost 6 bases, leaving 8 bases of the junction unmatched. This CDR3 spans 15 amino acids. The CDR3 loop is CASSPTSGRPDEQFF. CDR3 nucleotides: TGTGCCAGCAGCCCGACTAGCGGGAGACCTGATGAGCAGTTCTTC.

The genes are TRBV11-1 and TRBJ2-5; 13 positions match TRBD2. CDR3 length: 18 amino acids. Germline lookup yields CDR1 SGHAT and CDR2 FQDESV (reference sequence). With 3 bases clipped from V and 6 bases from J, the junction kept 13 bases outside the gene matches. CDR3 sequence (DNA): TGTGCCAGCAGCTTGACCGGGACTAGCGGGGCCGGCTTGAAGACCCAGTACTTC. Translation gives CASSLTGTSGAGLKTQYF.

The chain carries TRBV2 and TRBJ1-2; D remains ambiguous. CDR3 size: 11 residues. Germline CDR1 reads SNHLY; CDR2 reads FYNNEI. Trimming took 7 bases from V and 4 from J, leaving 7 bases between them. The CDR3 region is CASKGTYGYTF. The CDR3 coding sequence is TGTGCCAGCAAGGGTACCTATGGCTACACCTTC.

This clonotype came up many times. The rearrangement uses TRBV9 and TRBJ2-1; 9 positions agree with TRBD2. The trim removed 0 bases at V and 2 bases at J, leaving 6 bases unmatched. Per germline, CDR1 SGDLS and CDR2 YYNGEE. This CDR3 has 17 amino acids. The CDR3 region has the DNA TGTGCCAGCAGCGTAGGCGCAGCGGGAGGTACCTACAATGAGCAGTTCTTC. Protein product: CASSVGAAGGTYNEQFF.

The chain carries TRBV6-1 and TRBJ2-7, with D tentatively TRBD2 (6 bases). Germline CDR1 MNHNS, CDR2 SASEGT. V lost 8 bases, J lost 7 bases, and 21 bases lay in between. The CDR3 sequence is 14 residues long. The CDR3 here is CASATVGGMREQYF. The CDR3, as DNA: TGTGCCAGCGCCACGGTCGGGGGAATGAGGGAGCAGTACTTC.

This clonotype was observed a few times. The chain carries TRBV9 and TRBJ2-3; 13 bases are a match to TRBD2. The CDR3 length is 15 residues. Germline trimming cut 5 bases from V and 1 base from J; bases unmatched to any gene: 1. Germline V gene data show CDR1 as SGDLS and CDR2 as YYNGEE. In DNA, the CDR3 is TGTGCCAGCAGTGGGACTAGCGGGGGCACAGATACGCAGTATTTT. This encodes CASSGTSGGTDTQYF.

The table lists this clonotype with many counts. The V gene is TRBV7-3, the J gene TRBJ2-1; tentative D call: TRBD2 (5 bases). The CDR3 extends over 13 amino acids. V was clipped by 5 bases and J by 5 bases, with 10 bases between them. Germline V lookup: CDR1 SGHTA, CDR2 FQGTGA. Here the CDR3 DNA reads TGTGCCAGCAGCCCAGCGGTCCACAATGAGCAGTTCTTC. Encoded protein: CASSPAVHNEQFF.

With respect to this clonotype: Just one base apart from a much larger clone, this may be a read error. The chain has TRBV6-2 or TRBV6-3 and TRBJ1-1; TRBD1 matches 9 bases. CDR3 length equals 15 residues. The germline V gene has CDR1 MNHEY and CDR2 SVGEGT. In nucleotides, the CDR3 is TGTTCCAGCAGTCCTCCGGGACAGGGAAGCACTGAAGCTTTCTTT. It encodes CSSSPPGQGSTEAFF.

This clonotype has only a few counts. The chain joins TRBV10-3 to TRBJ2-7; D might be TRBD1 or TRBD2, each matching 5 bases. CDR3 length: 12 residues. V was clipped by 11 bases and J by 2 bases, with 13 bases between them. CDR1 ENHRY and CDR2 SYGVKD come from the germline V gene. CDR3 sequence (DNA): TGTGCCGTCGGCTGGGGGACCTACGAGCAGTACTTC. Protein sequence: CAVGWGTYEQYF.

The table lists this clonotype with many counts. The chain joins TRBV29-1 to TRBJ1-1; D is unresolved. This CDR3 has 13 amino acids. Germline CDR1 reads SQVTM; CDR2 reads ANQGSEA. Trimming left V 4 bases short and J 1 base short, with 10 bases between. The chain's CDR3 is CSVVGRGNTEAFF. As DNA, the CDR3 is TGCAGCGTTGTTGGCCGGGGGAACACTGAAGCTTTCTTT.